This TCR beta chain originates from a study of cytomegalovirus exposure and HLA in healthy donors. Overall study results and limits: There were a few CMV-associated chains whose specificity for CMV antigens was confirmed in vitro. Follow-up analysis seemed to connect common viral pathogens with several of the most significant clusters identified.

In regard to this clone: Its antigen is unidentified.

The CDR3 has 14 residues. The V end was cut by 0 bases, the J end by 11 bases, with 17 bases between. CDR1 and CDR2 (germline): SGHNT, YYREEE (reference sequence). The PCR had 60 Vbeta and 13 Jbeta primers. Authors' methods: Later reanalysis found roughly 80 million unique TCR beta chains, around 11 million of them shared. The data were produced by immunoSEQ multiplex PCR, yet TCRdb's version contains in-frame clones alone and is incomplete. V and J calls and clone size are copied from that table; D and trimming were computed from the DNA. Among around 90,000 clones listed, about 79% were seen once. The rearrangement joins TRBV5-4 to TRBJ1-1; D is possibly TRBD1 (5 bases). The specimen was PBMCs. This receptor was obtained from a man in his fifties or sixties in good health and CMV-seronegative. Here the CDR3 DNA reads TGTGCCAGCAGCTTGGCGGCGACAGCGACTAGGGCTTTCTTT. The encoded protein is CASSLAATATRAFF.